These 2 T cell receptor beta chains share one sample of origin, sequenced in a study of shared clonotypes between healthy human individuals. Using immunoSEQ multiplex PCR, the repertoire was profiled, and TCRdb retains in-frame clones only, with some absent. The sample carries 650,000 to 750,000 clones, more than 70% recorded once. Sequencing was performed on memory CD4+ T cells sorted from blood. Subset in this sample: CD45RA-negative fraction. The receptors originated from a woman in her 30s in good health.

The rearrangement uses TRBV10-1 and TRBJ1-3; D remains unclear. This CDR3 region has 15 residues. Deletions cut 3 bases from V and 4 bases from J, with 13 bases between. Germline V gene sequence: CDR1 WNHNN, CDR2 SYGVQD (reference sequence). CDR3 bases: TGCGCCAGCAGTGAAGAAGGGTTAGGGGGAAACACCATATATTTT. It yields the protein CASSEEGLGGNTIYF.

The chain combines TRBV28 with TRBJ1-2, with TRBD1 identical over 10 bases. CDR1 and CDR2 (germline): MDHEN, SYDVKM. With V trimmed by 7 bases and J by 7 bases, 9 bases remained unmatched. The CDR3 length is 14 residues. The CDR3 nucleotides are TGTGCCAGCACCGGCGACAGGGGGCGCTTTGGCTACACCTTC. Protein: CASTGDRGRFGYTF.